The 30 T cell receptor beta chains given below trace back to one sample, sequenced in a study of CXCR3-negative and CXCR3-positive naive CD8 T cells. All TRB cDNA libraries came from 5' RACE performed with UMI labels. Each CDR3 protein gets one entry in TCRdb, which reprocessed the 5' RACE reads and gives no DNA. With under 85,000 distinct CDR3 sequences in the sample, the ten largest clones hold approximately 1.5%. Material for sequencing was naive CXCR3- CD8+ T cells from blood. Described subset: CD45RO-CCR7+CD27+CD95- naive CD8+ T cells lacking CXCR3 (TNR3-). These receptors were taken from a human donor in good health. Some clones in this sample may be carry-over from other donors' samples.

The V and J genes are TRBV7-9 and TRBJ1-3; the TCRdb D gene call, TRBD1, has no DNA to confirm it. CDR1 SEHNR and CDR2 FQNEAQ come from the germline V gene (reference sequence). The CDR3 extends over 16 amino acids. The CDR3 here is CASTLGGPVSGNTIYF.

The chain couples TRBV29-1 to TRBJ2-5; TCRdb designates TRBD1, a call that cannot be tested without DNA. The CDR3 contains 15 residues. Germline CDR1 reads SQVTM; CDR2 reads ANQGSEA. Here the CDR3 reads CSVEIRGMYQETQYF.

The J gene is TRBJ2-3, the V gene TRBV28; TCRdb's D call of TRBD2 is untestable without DNA. Germline loops: CDR1 MDHEN, CDR2 SYDVKM. The CDR3 consists of 16 residues. CDR3: CASSKTGTSGLDTQYF.

The chain recombines TRBV12-3 or TRBV12-4 with TRBJ2-5; TCRdb returns TRBD1, unconfirmable since there is no DNA. The CDR3 is made up of 14 amino acids. The CDR3 loop is CASSETTGSETQYF.

The V gene is TRBV6-6, the J gene TRBJ1-4. The CDR3 runs to 15 residues. Germline-derived CDR1 and CDR2 are MNHNY and SVGAGI (reference sequence). CDR3 region: CASSYTGGVDEKLFF.

This chain uses TRBV7-2 with TRBJ2-2. Germline assignment: CDR1 SGHTA and CDR2 FQGNSA. This CDR3 region has 11 residues. CDR3: CASSLTGELFF.

V and J are TRBV28 and TRBJ2-1; TCRdb's D call, TRBD1, is unchecked because there is no DNA. CDR1 is MDHEN and CDR2 is SYDVKM in the germline V gene. This CDR3 has 15 amino acids. CDR3 sequence: CASSPLSRVVDEQFF.

The rearrangement joins TRBV7-6 to TRBJ2-3. From germline, CDR1 is SGHVS and CDR2 FNYEAQ. This CDR3 contains 14 residues. CDR3 residues: CASSHSGGTDTQYF.

The chain combines TRBV7-3 with TRBJ2-1; TCRdb returns TRBD2, unconfirmable since there is no DNA. This CDR3 spans 15 amino acids. Germline V CDR1 and CDR2: SGHTA, FQGTGA. The CDR3 region is CASSLRGGAYNEQFF.

This chain links TRBV6-5 with TRBJ2-1. Per the germline V gene, CDR1 is MNHEY and CDR2 is SVGAGI. This CDR3 has 15 amino acids. CDR3 sequence reads: CASSYAGSSYNEQFF.

The CDR3: CASAVGQGSYNEQFF. This chain links TRBV5-1 with TRBJ2-1; TCRdb calls TRBD1, which cannot be checked without DNA. The CDR3 covers 15 residues. Germline V gene data show CDR1 as SGHRS and CDR2 as YFSETQ.

The chain carries TRBV29-1 and TRBJ2-1. The CDR3 has 12 amino acids. Germline CDR1 SQVTM, CDR2 ANQGSEA. The CDR3 loop reads CSVEEILNEQFF.

CDR3 sequence: CASSVTSGGAYEQYF. J is TRBJ2-7 and V is TRBV9; TCRdb's D call of TRBD2 is untestable without DNA. The germline V gene encodes CDR1 SGDLS and CDR2 YYNGEE. The CDR3 has 15 residues.

This chain links TRBV7-9 with TRBJ1-1; lacking DNA, the TRBD1 call made by TCRdb goes unchecked. Germline V lookup: CDR1 SEHNR, CDR2 FQNEAQ (reference sequence). CDR3 length equals 12 residues. CDR3 in amino acids: CASSVGTAEAFF.

The V and J genes are TRBV20-1 and TRBJ1-1. The CDR3 is made up of 13 amino acids. CDR1 is DFQATT and CDR2 is SNEGSKA in the germline V gene (reference sequence). This CDR3 is CSATYSGEAEAFF.

This chain links TRBV20-1 with TRBJ2-1. Germline V lookup: CDR1 DFQATT, CDR2 SNEGSKA (reference sequence). The CDR3 consists of 16 residues. The CDR3 sequence: CSARLLSRGIYNEQFF.

This chain joins TRBV5-1 and TRBJ2-1; without DNA, the TCRdb call of TRBD1 cannot be checked. The CDR3 is 15 residues long. Germline CDR1 reads SGHRS; CDR2 reads YFSETQ. CDR3 protein: CASSPRVGSYNEQFF.

The chain joins TRBV28 to TRBJ2-7; TCRdb's assignment of TRBD2 cannot be checked, as there is no DNA. The germline V gene has CDR1 MDHEN and CDR2 SYDVKM. The length of the CDR3 is 15 residues. CDR3 sequence: CASSLFSGSSYEQYF.

V usage is TRBV12-3 or TRBV12-4 and J usage is TRBJ2-5. The CDR3 spans 13 residues. The CDR3 reads CASSSNLQETQYF.

The genes are TRBV5-1 and TRBJ1-2. CDR3 length equals 13 residues. In germline, CDR1 is SGHRS, CDR2 YFSETQ. CDR3 amino acids: CASSLSNSFGYTF.

This chain uses TRBV5-5 with TRBJ1-1; TCRdb picks TRBD1, but there is no DNA to check that call. CDR1 is SGHKS, CDR2 YYEKEE, per germline (reference sequence). The CDR3 covers 11 residues. The CDR3 is CASSFQGPLIF.

CDR3 protein: CARTDRGCETQYF. This chain connects TRBV21-1 to TRBJ2-5; TCRdb designates TRBD1, a call that cannot be tested without DNA. TRBV21-1 is tagged as a pseudogene. The length of the CDR3 is 13 residues.

V usage is TRBV6-5 and J usage is TRBJ2-7; the D gene TCRdb calls, TRBD1, cannot be checked with no DNA. CDR1 and CDR2 from the germline V gene are MNHEY and SVGAGI. CDR3 length: 14 residues. This CDR3 is CASSAWGGLHEQYF.

The V gene is TRBV18, the J gene TRBJ2-3. The CDR3 is 15 amino acids. Germline V gives CDR1 KGHSH, CDR2 LQKENI. CDR3 sequence: CASSPIEFAGDTQYF.

V is TRBV28 and J is TRBJ1-6; TCRdb selects TRBD1, and the lack of DNA leaves this call unchecked. From germline, CDR1 is MDHEN and CDR2 SYDVKM. The CDR3 is 15 residues long. This CDR3 reads CASSSGVQYNSPLHF.

The V and J genes are TRBV12-3 or TRBV12-4 and TRBJ1-2; TCRdb's assignment of TRBD1 cannot be checked, as there is no DNA. The CDR3 is 15 residues long. CDR3 sequence reads: CASSLASNPGYGYTF.

The chain recombines TRBV30 with TRBJ2-1; the TRBD1 assignment by TCRdb is unverifiable without DNA. CDR3 length equals 13 residues. Germline loops: CDR1 GTSNPN, CDR2 SVGIG (reference sequence). The chain's CDR3 is CAWSRAVYNEQFF.

The chain links TRBV25-1 to TRBJ1-1. This CDR3 is built from 12 residues. Germline lookup yields CDR1 MGHDK and CDR2 SYGVNS. The CDR3 reads CASSQGRTEAFF.

This rearrangement joins TRBV5-1 to TRBJ2-5; TCRdb picks TRBD2, but there is no DNA to check that call. Germline V CDR1 and CDR2: SGHRS, YFSETQ. The CDR3 spans 14 residues. This CDR3 is CASRAGGIQETQYF. Together with reference TRBV5-1 and TRBJ2-5, the CDR3 gives the full variable domain: KAGVTQTPRYLIKTRGQQVTLSCSPISGHRSVSWYQQTPGQGLQFLFEYFSETQRNKGNFPGRFSGRQFSNSRSEMNVSTLELGDSALYLCASRAGGIQETQYFGPGTRLLVL.

This chain uses TRBV29-1 with TRBJ2-3; as DNA is missing, the TRBD2 call by TCRdb cannot be tested. Germline lookup yields CDR1 SQVTM and CDR2 ANQGSEA. The length of the CDR3 is 15 residues. The CDR3 here is CSVIGRALSTDTQYF.